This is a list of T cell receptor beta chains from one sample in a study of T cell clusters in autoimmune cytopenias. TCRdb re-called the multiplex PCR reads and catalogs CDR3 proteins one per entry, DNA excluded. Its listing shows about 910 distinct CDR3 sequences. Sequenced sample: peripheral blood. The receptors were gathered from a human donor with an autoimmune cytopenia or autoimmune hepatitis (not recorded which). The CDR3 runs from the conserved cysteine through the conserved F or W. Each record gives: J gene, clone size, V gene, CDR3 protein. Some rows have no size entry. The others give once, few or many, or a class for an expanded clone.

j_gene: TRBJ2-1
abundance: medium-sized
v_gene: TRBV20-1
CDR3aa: CSAREGGGYNEQFF

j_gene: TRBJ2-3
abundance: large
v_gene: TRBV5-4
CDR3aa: CASSLAPGDTQYF

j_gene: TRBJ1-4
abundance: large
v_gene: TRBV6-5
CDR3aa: CASSSEPREKLFF

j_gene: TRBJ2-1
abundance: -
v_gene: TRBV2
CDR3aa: CASSEWIADNEQFF

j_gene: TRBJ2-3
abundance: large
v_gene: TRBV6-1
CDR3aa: CASSDHTEAGSTDTQYF

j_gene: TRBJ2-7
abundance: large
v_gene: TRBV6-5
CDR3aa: CASTRGNMYEQYF

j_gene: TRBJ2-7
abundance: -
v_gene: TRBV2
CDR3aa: CASSEDGGTTYYYEQYF

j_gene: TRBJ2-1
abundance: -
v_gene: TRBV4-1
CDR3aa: CASSQEAAGGYHEQFF

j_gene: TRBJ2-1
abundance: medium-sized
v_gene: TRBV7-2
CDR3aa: CASSWTSGSGNNEQFF

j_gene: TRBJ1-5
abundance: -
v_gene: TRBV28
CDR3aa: CASRHRLHQPQHF

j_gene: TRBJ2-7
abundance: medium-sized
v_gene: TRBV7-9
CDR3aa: CASSLVTGPLRGRTYEQYF

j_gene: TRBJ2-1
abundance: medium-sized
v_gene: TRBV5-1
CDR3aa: CASSLGAGGYNEQFF